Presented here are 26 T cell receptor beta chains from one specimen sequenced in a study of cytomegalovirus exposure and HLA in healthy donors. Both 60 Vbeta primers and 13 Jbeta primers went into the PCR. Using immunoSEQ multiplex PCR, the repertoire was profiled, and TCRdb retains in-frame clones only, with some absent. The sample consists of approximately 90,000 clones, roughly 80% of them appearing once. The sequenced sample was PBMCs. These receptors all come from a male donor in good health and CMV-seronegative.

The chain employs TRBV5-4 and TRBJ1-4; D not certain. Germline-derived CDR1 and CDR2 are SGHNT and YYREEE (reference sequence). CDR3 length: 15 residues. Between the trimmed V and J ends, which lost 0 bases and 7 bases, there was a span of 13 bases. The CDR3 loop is CASSLGAGLGEKLFF. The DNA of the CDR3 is TGTGCCAGCAGCTTGGGGGCGGGCTTAGGTGAAAAACTGTTTTTT.

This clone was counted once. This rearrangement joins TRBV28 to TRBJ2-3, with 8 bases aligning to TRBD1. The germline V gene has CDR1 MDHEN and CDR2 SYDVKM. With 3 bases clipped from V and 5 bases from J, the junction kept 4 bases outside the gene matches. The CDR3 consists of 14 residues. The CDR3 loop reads CASSFGDRRDTQYF. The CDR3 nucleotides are TGTGCCAGCAGTTTTGGGGACAGGAGAGATACGCAGTATTTT.

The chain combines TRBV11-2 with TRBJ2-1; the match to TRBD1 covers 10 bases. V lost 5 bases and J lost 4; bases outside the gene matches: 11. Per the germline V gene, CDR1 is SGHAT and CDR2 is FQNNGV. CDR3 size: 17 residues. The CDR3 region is CASSDRRQGARYNEQFF. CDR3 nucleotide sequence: TGTGCCAGCAGCGATCGCAGACAGGGGGCAAGGTACAATGAGCAGTTCTTC.

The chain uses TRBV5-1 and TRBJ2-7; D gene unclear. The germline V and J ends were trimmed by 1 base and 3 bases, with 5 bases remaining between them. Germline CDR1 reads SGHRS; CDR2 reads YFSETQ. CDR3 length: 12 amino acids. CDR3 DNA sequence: TGCGCCAGCAGCTTGACAGTCTACGAGCAGTACTTC. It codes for CASSLTVYEQYF.

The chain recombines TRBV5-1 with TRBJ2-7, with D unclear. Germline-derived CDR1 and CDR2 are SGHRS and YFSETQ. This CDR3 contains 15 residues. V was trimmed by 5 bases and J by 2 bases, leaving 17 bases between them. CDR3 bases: TGCGCCAGCAGACTGACCGACGCGGAAACCTACGAGCAGTACTTC. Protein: CASRLTDAETYEQYF.

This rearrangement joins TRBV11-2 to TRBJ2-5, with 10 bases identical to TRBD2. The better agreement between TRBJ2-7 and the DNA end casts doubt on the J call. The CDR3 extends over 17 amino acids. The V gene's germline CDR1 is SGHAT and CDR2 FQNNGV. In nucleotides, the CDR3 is TGTGCCAGCAGACCCCTCAATCTAGCGGGAGTGGTAATCGAGCAGTACTTC. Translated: CASRPLNLAGVVIEQYF.

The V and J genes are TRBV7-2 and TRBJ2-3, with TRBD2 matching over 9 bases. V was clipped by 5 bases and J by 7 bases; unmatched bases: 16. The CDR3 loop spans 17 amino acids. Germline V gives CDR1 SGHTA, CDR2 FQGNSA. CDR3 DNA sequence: TGTGCCAGCAGCATCCAGGACCGGGCGGGGGGGCGTCATACGCAGTATTTT. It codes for CASSIQDRAGGRHTQYF.

The CDR3 sequence is CASSQGTGPNEQYF. In DNA form, the CDR3 reads TGTGCCAGCTCACAGGGGACAGGGCCCAACGAGCAGTACTTC. This chain links TRBV18 with TRBJ2-7, with 9 bases identical to TRBD1. CDR3 length: 14 residues. Germline V lookup: CDR1 KGHSH, CDR2 LQKENI. The ends lost 4 bases at V and 5 bases at J; junction bases unmatched: 6.

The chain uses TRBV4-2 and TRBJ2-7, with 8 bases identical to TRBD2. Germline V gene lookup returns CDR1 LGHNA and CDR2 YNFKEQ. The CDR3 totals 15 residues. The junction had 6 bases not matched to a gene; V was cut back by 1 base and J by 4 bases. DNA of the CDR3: TGTGCCAGCAGCCAAGGACTAGCGCTAGGGTACGAGCAGTACTTC. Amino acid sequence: CASSQGLALGYEQYF.

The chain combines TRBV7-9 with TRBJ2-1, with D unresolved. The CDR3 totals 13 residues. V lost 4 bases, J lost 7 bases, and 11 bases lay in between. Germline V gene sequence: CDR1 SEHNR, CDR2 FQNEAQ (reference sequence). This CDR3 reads CASSSPMLNEQFF. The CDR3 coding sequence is TGTGCCAGCAGCTCCCCCATGTTGAATGAGCAGTTCTTC.

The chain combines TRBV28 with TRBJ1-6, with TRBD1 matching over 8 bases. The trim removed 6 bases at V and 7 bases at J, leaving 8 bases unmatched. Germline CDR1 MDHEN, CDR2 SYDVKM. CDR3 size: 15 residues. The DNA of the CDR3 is TGTGCCAGCAGGGAGACAGGGGTAAGCAATTCACCCCTCCACTTT. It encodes CASRETGVSNSPLHF. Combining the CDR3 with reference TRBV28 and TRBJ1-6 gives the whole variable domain DVKVTQSSRYLVKRTGEKVFLECVQDMDHENMFWYRQDPGLGLRLIYFSYDVKMKEKGDIPEGYSVSREKKERFSLILESASTNQTSMYLCASRETGVSNSPLHFGNGTRLTVT.

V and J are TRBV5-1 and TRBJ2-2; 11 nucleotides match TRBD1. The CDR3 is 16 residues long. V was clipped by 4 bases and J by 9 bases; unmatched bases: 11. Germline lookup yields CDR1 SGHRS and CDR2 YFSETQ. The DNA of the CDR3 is TGCGCCAGCAGCGACTCCGGGACAGGGGGATCAAGGGAGCTGTTTTTT. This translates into CASSDSGTGGSRELFF.

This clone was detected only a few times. CDR3 bases: TGTGCCAGCACCTGGCCTTTCTCTGGAAACACCATATATTTT. Protein product: CASTWPFSGNTIYF. The chain is built from TRBV6-5 and TRBJ1-3, with D hard to call. V shed 7 bases and J shed 0 bases, with 10 bases lying between them. This CDR3 contains 14 residues. CDR1 is MNHEY, CDR2 SVGAGI, per germline.

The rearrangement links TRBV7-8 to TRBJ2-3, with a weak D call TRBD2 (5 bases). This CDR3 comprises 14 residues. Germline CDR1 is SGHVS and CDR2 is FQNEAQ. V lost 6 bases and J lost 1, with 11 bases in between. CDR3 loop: CASRVNSGTDTQYF. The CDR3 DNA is TGTGCCAGCAGAGTTAATAGCGGCACAGATACGCAGTATTTT.

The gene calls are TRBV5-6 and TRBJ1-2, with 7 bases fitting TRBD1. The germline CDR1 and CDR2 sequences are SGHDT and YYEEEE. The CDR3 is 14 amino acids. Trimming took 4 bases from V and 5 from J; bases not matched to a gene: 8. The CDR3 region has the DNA TGTGCCAGCAGCGCGTACAGGGGATCGTATGGCTACACCTTC. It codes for CASSAYRGSYGYTF. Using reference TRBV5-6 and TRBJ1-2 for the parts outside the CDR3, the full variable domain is DAGVTQSPTHLIKTRGQQVTLRCSPKSGHDTVSWYQQALGQGPQFIFQYYEEEERQRGNFPDRFSGHQFPNYSSELNVNALLLGDSALYLCASSAYRGSYGYTFGSGTRLTVV.

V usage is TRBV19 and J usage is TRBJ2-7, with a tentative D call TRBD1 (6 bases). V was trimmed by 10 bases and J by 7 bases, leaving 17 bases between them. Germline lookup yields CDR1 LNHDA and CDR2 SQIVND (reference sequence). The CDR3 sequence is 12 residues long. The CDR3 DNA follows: TGTGCCACTCGGGACACCCAGGCGGAGCAGTACTTC. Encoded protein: CATRDTQAEQYF.

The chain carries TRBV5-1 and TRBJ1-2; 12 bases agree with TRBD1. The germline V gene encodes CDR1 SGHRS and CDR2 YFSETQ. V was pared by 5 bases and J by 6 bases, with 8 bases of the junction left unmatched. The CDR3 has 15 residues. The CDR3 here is CASRPLGQGAHGYTF. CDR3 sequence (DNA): TGCGCCAGCAGGCCCTTGGGACAGGGGGCGCATGGCTACACCTTC.

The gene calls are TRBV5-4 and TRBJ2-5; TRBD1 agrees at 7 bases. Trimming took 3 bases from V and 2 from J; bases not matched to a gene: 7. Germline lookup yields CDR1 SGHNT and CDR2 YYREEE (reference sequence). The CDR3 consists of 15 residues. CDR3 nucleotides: TGTGCCAGCAGCTCTCCGACAGGGCTACAAGAGACCCAGTACTTC. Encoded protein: CASSSPTGLQETQYF.

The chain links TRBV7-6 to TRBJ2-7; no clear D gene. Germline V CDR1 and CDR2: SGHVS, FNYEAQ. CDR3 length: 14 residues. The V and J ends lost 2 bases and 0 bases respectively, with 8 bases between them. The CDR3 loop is CASSLRRSSYEQYF. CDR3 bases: TGTGCCAGCAGCTTAAGGCGGAGCTCCTACGAGCAGTACTTC.

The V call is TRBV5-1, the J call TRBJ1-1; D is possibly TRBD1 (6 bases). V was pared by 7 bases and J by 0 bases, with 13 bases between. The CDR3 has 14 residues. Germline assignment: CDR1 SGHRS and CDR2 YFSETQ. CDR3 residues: CASFPGALNTEAFF. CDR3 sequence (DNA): TGCGCCAGCTTCCCAGGGGCTTTGAACACTGAAGCTTTCTTT.

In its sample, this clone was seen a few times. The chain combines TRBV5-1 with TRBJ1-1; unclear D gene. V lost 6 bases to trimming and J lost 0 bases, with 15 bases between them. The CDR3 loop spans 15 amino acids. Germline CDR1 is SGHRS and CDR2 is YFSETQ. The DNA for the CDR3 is TGCGCCAGCACCTCCGTGGAGGGTATGAACACTGAAGCTTTCTTT. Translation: CASTSVEGMNTEAFF. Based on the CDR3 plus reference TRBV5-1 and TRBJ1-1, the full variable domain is KAGVTQTPRYLIKTRGQQVTLSCSPISGHRSVSWYQQTPGQGLQFLFEYFSETQRNKGNFPGRFSGRQFSNSRSEMNVSTLELGDSALYLCASTSVEGMNTEAFFGQGTRLTVV.

The CDR3 sequence: CASSIRLAGANEQFF. In nucleotides, the CDR3 is TGTGCCAGTAGTATCCGCCTAGCGGGAGCAAATGAGCAGTTCTTC. The gene calls are TRBV19 and TRBJ2-1; TRBD2 aligns across 10 bases. Germline trimming cut 3 bases from V and 7 bases from J; bases unmatched to any gene: 6. Germline CDR1 is LNHDA and CDR2 is SQIVND (reference sequence). This CDR3 comprises 15 residues.

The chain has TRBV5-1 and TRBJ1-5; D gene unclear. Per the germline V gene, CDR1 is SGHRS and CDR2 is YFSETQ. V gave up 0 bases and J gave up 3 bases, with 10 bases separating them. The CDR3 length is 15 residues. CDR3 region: CASSLAGINNQPQHF. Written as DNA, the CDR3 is TGCGCCAGCAGCTTGGCCGGGATCAACAATCAGCCCCAGCATTTT.

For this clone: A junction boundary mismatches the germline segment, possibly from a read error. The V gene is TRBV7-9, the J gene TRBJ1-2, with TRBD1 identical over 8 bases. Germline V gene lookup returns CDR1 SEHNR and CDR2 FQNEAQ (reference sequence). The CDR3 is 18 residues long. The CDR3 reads CASSASRDRIVTNYGCTF. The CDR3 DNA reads TGTGCCAGCAGCGCCAGCCGGGACAGGATAGTAACTAACTATGGCTGCACCTTC. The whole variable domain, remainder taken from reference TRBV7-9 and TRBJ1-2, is DTGVSQNPRHKITKRGQNVTFRCDPISEHNRLYWYRQTLGQGPEFLTYFQNEAQLEKSRLLSDRFSAERPKGSFSTLEIQRTEQGDSAMYLCASSASRDRIVTNYGCTFGSGTRLTVV.

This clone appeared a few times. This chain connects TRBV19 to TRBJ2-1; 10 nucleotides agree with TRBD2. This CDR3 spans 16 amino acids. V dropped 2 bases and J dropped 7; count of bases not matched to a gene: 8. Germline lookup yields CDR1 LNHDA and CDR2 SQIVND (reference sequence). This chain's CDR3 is CASSITSGTYGNEQFF. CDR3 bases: TGTGCCAGTAGTATAACTAGCGGGACCTACGGGAATGAGCAGTTCTTC.

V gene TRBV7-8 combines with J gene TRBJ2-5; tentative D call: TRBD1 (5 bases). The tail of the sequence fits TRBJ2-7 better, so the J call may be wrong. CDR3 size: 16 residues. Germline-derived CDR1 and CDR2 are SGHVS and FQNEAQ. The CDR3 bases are TGTGCCACCGGACCTCGACAGTCGATGCAGTCCTACGAGCAGTACTTC. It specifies CATGPRQSMQSYEQYF.